These 11 T cell receptor beta chains were sequenced from one sample in a study of identical twins (dated by TCRdb to between 2015 and 2016). The method was 5' RACE. Sequencing relied on an Illumina HiSeq 2000. TCRdb reanalyzed the raw reads on its own, using fastp at Q25 for trimming and MiXCR for clone calling, and kept in-frame beta chains. Duplicate CDR3 protein sequences are folded into a single record with the most common DNA and genes. Within this sample are fewer than 650,000 distinct CDR3 sequences, with 9.6% of them counted one time only. The leading ten clones occupy roughly 3% of the sample. The sample was also linked to a second study, of yellow fever vaccine responses in identical twins.

Specimen: PBMCs. Receptor source: a woman in her late teens or twenties in good health.

This chain connects TRBV12-3 or TRBV12-4 to TRBJ2-2, with 9 bases that match TRBD2. V trimming: 3 bases; J trimming: 0 bases; junction bases outside the gene matches: 8. The CDR3 sequence is 18 residues long. Here the CDR3 DNA reads TGTGCCAGCAGTTTCTCAATTAGCGGGAGCGCGAACACCGGGGAGCTGTTTTTT. It encodes CASSFSISGSANTGELFF.

In its sample, this clonotype was seen many times. This chain uses TRBV5-1 with TRBJ2-2, with D possibly TRBD1 on 6 matching bases. The CDR3 runs to 15 residues. The V gene lost 5 bases and the J gene lost 4 bases, with 15 bases spanning the gap. CDR1 is SGHRS, CDR2 YFSETQ, per germline. The CDR3 loop is CASSPQGPSTGELFF. The CDR3 DNA follows: TGCGCCAGCAGTCCTCAGGGGCCCTCCACCGGGGAGCTGTTTTTT.

This clonotype was seen ten or more times. The V gene is TRBV12-3 or TRBV12-4, the J gene TRBJ2-5, with 10 bases that match TRBD1. V lost 4 bases to trimming and J lost 4 bases; unmatched junction nucleotides: 6. The CDR3 totals 15 residues. CDR3 DNA: TGTGCCAGCAGTTCCCGGGACAGGGGTCCAGAGACCCAGTACTTC. Its protein product is CASSSRDRGPETQYF.

There are many counts of this clonotype. This sequence joins TRBV5-1 and TRBJ2-6; D gene uncertain. CDR1 and CDR2 from the germline V gene are SGHRS and YFSETQ. The CDR3 is 17 amino acids. The germline V and J ends were trimmed by 5 bases and 4 bases, with 19 bases remaining between them. The CDR3 DNA follows: TGCGCCAGCAGTCTTGGCCCAAGAGGTAACGGGGCCAACGTCCTGACTTTC. This encodes CASSLGPRGNGANVLTF.

This chain joins TRBV29-1 and TRBJ1-1; D is unclear. The germline V gene has CDR1 SQVTM and CDR2 ANQGSEA. V gave up 2 bases and J gave up 1 base, with 11 bases separating them. This CDR3 has 14 residues. The CDR3 loop reads CSVERRGKNTEAFF. The CDR3 coding sequence is TGCAGCGTTGAAAGGCGGGGTAAGAACACTGAAGCTTTCTTT.

J is TRBJ2-1 and V is TRBV12-3 or TRBV12-4; D possibly corresponds to TRBD2 (5 bases). V was clipped by 6 bases and J by 7 bases, with 10 bases between them. This CDR3 is built from 12 residues. This CDR3 is CASRPLGNEQFF. CDR3 sequence (DNA): TGTGCCAGCAGGCCACTAGGAAATGAGCAGTTCTTC.

V is TRBV29-1 and J is TRBJ2-1; TRBD2 is a possible D gene (6 bases). Germline CDR1 and CDR2: SQVTM and ANQGSEA. The V gene lost 2 bases and the J gene lost 2 bases, with 10 bases spanning the gap. The CDR3 has 14 residues. The DNA for the CDR3 is TGCAGCGTTGAAATGGGCGGGACCTACAATGAGCAGTTCTTC. Its translation: CSVEMGGTYNEQFF.

This clonotype has only a few counts. CDR3 DNA sequence: TGCGCCAGCAGCTCGGAGCCCCGCTACGAGCAGTACTTC. Translation: CASSSEPRYEQYF. V and J are TRBV5-1 and TRBJ2-7; the D is unclear. V lost 3 bases and J 3 bases, leaving 10 bases between the germline ends. CDR3 length equals 13 residues. CDR1 SGHRS and CDR2 YFSETQ come from the germline V gene.

V is TRBV28 and J is TRBJ2-1, with 7 bases aligning to TRBD1. V shed 6 bases, J shed 7 bases, and the junction held 15 bases outside the gene matches. Germline V CDR1 and CDR2: MDHEN, SYDVKM. This CDR3 is built from 16 residues. The CDR3 region has the DNA TGTGCCAGCAGGCACCTAGGGGGCAACGAGGTTAATGAGCAGTTCTTC. It codes for CASRHLGGNEVNEQFF.

Ten or more counts support this clonotype. This rearrangement joins TRBV12-3 or TRBV12-4 to TRBJ2-2, with TRBD1 as a possible D gene (6 bases). The length of the CDR3 is 13 residues. V was clipped by 1 base and J by 8 bases, with 8 bases between them. The DNA for the CDR3 is TGTGCCAGCAGTTTAGGGGGGCCTGGGGAGCTGTTTTTT. Its protein product is CASSLGGPGELFF.

Ten or more counts support this clonotype. The rearrangement links TRBV6-1 to TRBJ2-4, with D possibly called TRBD1 or TRBD2 (5 bases each). V lost 10 bases and J 0 bases, leaving 16 bases between the germline ends. The CDR3 is 15 amino acids. CDR1 and CDR2 (germline): MNHNS, SASEGT. CDR3 nucleotides: TGTGCCACGGACTCCAGGGCAGGAGCCAAAAACATTCAGTACTTC. Its translation: CATDSRAGAKNIQYF.